A single sample is the source of the 21 T cell receptor beta chains below, sequenced in a study of T cell changes during pregnancy in multiple sclerosis. Sequencing used immunoSEQ multiplex PCR; TCRdb keeps in-frame clones, though not all of them. This sample has approximately 36,000 clones, with approximately 93% found just once. The sequenced sample was CD4+ T cells from peripheral blood mononuclear cells, obtained in the first trimester of pregnancy. These receptor sequences come from a female donor with multiple sclerosis, enrolled in a pregnancy study.

The V call is TRBV19, the J call TRBJ1-1; 9 positions agree with TRBD1. Looked up from germline, CDR1 is LNHDA and CDR2 is SQIVND (reference sequence). Losses at the gene ends were 7 bases for V and 4 bases for J; bases not matched to a gene: 10. CDR3 length: 15 residues. Here the CDR3 DNA reads TGTGCCAGTACCCCGGGACAGGGTTTCGGCACTGAAGCTTTCTTT. Protein: CASTPGQGFGTEAFF.

The chain joins TRBV10-3 to TRBJ2-5; 10 bases match TRBD1. In germline, CDR1 is ENHRY, CDR2 SYGVKD. The CDR3 sequence is 14 residues long. Unmatched junction bases numbered 3, after V lost 4 bases and J lost 4 bases. Written as DNA, the CDR3 is TGTGCCATCAGTGTAGACAGGGGGCGAGAGACCCAGTACTTC. Protein: CAISVDRGRETQYF.

This chain connects TRBV29-1 to TRBJ2-7; 10 bases agree with TRBD2. The germline V gene encodes CDR1 SQVTM and CDR2 ANQGSEA. V gave up 4 bases and J gave up 3 bases; unmatched junction bases: 6. The CDR3 extends over 14 amino acids. This chain's CDR3 is CSVVKLAGFYEQYF. The CDR3 DNA reads as TGCAGCGTTGTCAAACTAGCGGGGTTCTACGAGCAGTACTTC.

This CDR3 is CASSQVLAALTYNEQFF. In nucleotides, the CDR3 is TGCGCCAGCAGCCAAGTCCTAGCGGCCCTAACCTACAATGAGCAGTTCTTC. V is TRBV4-1 and J is TRBJ2-1; 7 positions agree with TRBD2. The CDR3 runs 17 residues. The germline V gene has CDR1 MGHRA and CDR2 YSYEKL. J was trimmed by 2 bases and V by 1 base; bases with no gene match: 8.

In DNA form, the CDR3 reads TGTGCCAGCAGTACCAGGCCAGGGGTCACTGAAGCTTTCTTT. This encodes CASSTRPGVTEAFF. The rearrangement joins TRBV28 to TRBJ1-1, with D tentatively TRBD1 (6 bases). V was shortened by 5 bases and J by 4 bases, with 14 bases between the two germline ends. Looked up from germline, CDR1 is MDHEN and CDR2 is SYDVKM. CDR3 length: 14 residues.

V gene TRBV11-2 combines with J gene TRBJ1-1, with no clear D. The germline V and J ends were trimmed by 0 bases and 6 bases, with 11 bases remaining between them. The CDR3 runs 14 residues. Germline V gene sequence: CDR1 SGHAT, CDR2 FQNNGV. As DNA, the CDR3 is TGTGCCAGCAGCTTAGATCTGCCTCCGGCTGAAGCTTTCTTT. Protein: CASSLDLPPAEAFF.

J is TRBJ1-2 and V is TRBV5-1; D is undetermined. The V and J ends lost 5 bases and 7 bases respectively, with 18 bases between them. Germline-derived CDR1 and CDR2 are SGHRS and YFSETQ. The CDR3 is 14 residues long. The CDR3 sequence is CASSPDPLAGGYTF. Here the CDR3 DNA reads TGCGCCAGCAGTCCGGACCCCCTAGCGGGTGGCTACACCTTC.

The genes are TRBV10-1 and TRBJ1-1; 7 bases match TRBD1. The CDR3 loop spans 13 amino acids. Unmatched junction bases numbered 10, after V lost 6 bases and J lost 9 bases. Germline V gives CDR1 WNHNN, CDR2 SYGVQD (reference sequence). The CDR3 protein is CASSPDRPLKAFF. The DNA of the CDR3 is TGCGCCAGCAGCCCGGACAGGCCGTTAAAAGCTTTCTTT.

This chain joins TRBV2 and TRBJ2-3, with TRBD2 identical over 7 bases. V lost 8 bases to trimming and J lost 0 bases; unmatched junction nucleotides: 8. The V gene's germline CDR1 is SNHLY and CDR2 FYNNEI. CDR3 length: 15 amino acids. Here the CDR3 reads CASPSRGGSTDTQYF. The CDR3, as DNA: TGTGCCAGCCCTTCCCGCGGGGGTAGCACAGATACGCAGTATTTT.

The V and J genes are TRBV19 and TRBJ2-1; the D is unclear. Germline loops: CDR1 LNHDA, CDR2 SQIVND (reference sequence). This CDR3 has 10 residues. V was clipped by 10 bases and J by 8 bases, with 9 bases between them. The CDR3 DNA reads as TGTGCCACCCCCCCTTATGAGCAGTTCTTC. Its protein product is CATPPYEQFF.

The CDR3 DNA is TGTGCCAGCAGTACCCACCCGGTCGGGACAGGGTCCTTTAACTATGGCTACACCTTC. Translating it yields CASSTHPVGTGSFNYGYTF. The chain recombines TRBV7-9 with TRBJ1-2; 9 bases are shared with TRBD1. The CDR3 spans 19 residues. The germline V gene encodes CDR1 SEHNR and CDR2 FQNEAQ (reference sequence). V shed 6 bases, J shed 1 base, and the junction held 18 bases outside the gene matches.

This rearrangement joins TRBV11-2 to TRBJ2-3, with TRBD2 matching over 7 bases. Germline V lookup: CDR1 SGHAT, CDR2 FQNNGV. V lost 5 bases, J lost 6 bases, and 2 bases stayed unmatched. This CDR3 is 12 amino acids long. CDR3 bases: TGTGCCAGCAGCCTGGGGGGGGATACGCAGTATTTT. Translation: CASSLGGDTQYF.

V usage is TRBV6-5 and J usage is TRBJ1-1; TRBD1 might be the D (5 bases). V was shortened by 6 bases and J by 2 bases, with 13 bases between the two germline ends. This CDR3 has 14 amino acids. Germline assignment: CDR1 MNHEY and CDR2 SVGAGI. The DNA for the CDR3 is TGTGCCAGCAGCTCCGGGACTGCAAACACTGAAGCTTTCTTT. Translating gives CASSSGTANTEAFF.

V usage is TRBV5-1 and J usage is TRBJ2-3; D is ambiguous. CDR3 length: 14 amino acids. From germline, CDR1 is SGHRS and CDR2 YFSETQ. The V and J ends lost 4 bases and 2 bases respectively, with 11 bases between them. The CDR3 DNA sequence: TGCGCCAGCAGCCCCGAACTGCCCACAGATACGCAGTATTTT. This translates into CASSPELPTDTQYF.

The V gene is TRBV29-1, the J gene TRBJ1-2; 7 nucleotides align to TRBD1. This CDR3 comprises 14 residues. Per germline, CDR1 SQVTM and CDR2 ANQGSEA. V dropped 6 bases and J dropped 2; count of bases not matched to a gene: 9. CDR3 loop: CSVDRVWPNYGYTF. CDR3 DNA sequence: TGCAGCGTAGACAGGGTCTGGCCAAACTATGGCTACACCTTC.

The chain employs TRBV18 and TRBJ1-4; no clear D. The V end was cut by 0 bases, the J end by 10 bases, with 9 bases between. CDR1 is KGHSH and CDR2 is LQKENI in the germline V gene. The length of the CDR3 is 13 residues. The CDR3 coding sequence is TGTGCCAGCTCACCACCGATCGGGAGAAAACTGTTTTTT. Translating gives CASSPPIGRKLFF.

The rearrangement joins TRBV11-3 to TRBJ2-7, with D uncertain. The CDR3 is made up of 14 amino acids. Per the germline V gene, CDR1 is SGHNT and CDR2 is YENEEA. The V and J ends lost 5 bases and 3 bases respectively, with 14 bases between them. Written as DNA, the CDR3 is TGTGCCAGCAGCGCTAATGTATTCGACTACGAGCAGTACTTC. Translating it yields CASSANVFDYEQYF.

This rearrangement joins TRBV7-9 to TRBJ2-7; possible D gene TRBD2, 7 bases. CDR3 length equals 16 residues. The ends were cut back, 2 bases at V and 4 bases at J, with 18 bases in the middle. Germline CDR1 SEHNR, CDR2 FQNEAQ (reference sequence). This CDR3 reads CASSLKWGGAGYEQYF. For the CDR3, the DNA is TGTGCCAGCAGCTTAAAATGGGGGGGGGCTGGATACGAGCAGTACTTC.

The CDR3 DNA is TGCGCCAGCAGCCTAGGGACAGAGAACACTGAAGCTTTCTTT. It yields the protein CASSLGTENTEAFF. This chain joins TRBV5-1 and TRBJ1-1, with 7 bases identical to TRBD1. The CDR3 is made up of 14 amino acids. The germline V gene encodes CDR1 SGHRS and CDR2 YFSETQ. V was pared by 4 bases and J by 1 base, with 4 bases of the junction left unmatched.

This chain joins TRBV6-5 and TRBJ2-7, with D possibly being TRBD1 (6 bases). This CDR3 spans 14 amino acids. V gave up 6 bases and J gave up 4 bases, with 16 bases separating them. Germline V gene sequence: CDR1 MNHEY, CDR2 SVGAGI. The CDR3: CASRVPGQIYEQYF. For the CDR3, the DNA is TGTGCCAGCAGAGTCCCGGGACAAATTTACGAGCAGTACTTC.

The chain recombines TRBV27 with TRBJ1-6; tentative D call: TRBD1 (5 bases). Deletions cut 3 bases from V and 10 bases from J, with 10 bases between. The germline V gene encodes CDR1 MNHEY and CDR2 SMNVEV (reference sequence). This CDR3 contains 13 residues. The CDR3 spells CASSFRGWSPLHF. CDR3 nucleotide sequence: TGTGCCAGCAGTTTTAGGGGTTGGTCACCCCTCCACTTT.